This T cell receptor beta chain was captured in a study of cytomegalovirus exposure and HLA in healthy donors (TCRdb year 2017). Regarding the research as a whole: According to a later analysis, one platform produced both the roughly 130 validation repertoires and the roughly 660 repertoires of the first cohort. The aim of the study was to test whether cataloging public T cell receptors could identify signatures of past pathogen exposure. In addition to the first cohort of around 670 subjects, a separate validation cohort of over 90 different subjects was used. The study combined high-throughput TCR immunosequencing, statistical association of individual TCRs with disease status, and machine learning to predict cytomegalovirus infection status. The investigation overall reported the following: A total of 164 TCR beta chains were listed by the study as associated with cytomegalovirus. Of the cluster scores, roughly 95% were above 0 in a later analysis, which found that TCRs clustered in the first cohort also tended to co-occur in the roughly 130 validation repertoires. The validation cohort had no HLA typing available for a later analysis, so co-occurrence within that cohort was assessed over all 120 repertoires. A few of the identified cytomegalovirus-associated TCR beta chains were confirmed in vitro to be specific for cytomegalovirus antigens. According to the authors, the approach could potentially be generalized to other disease states and immunological phenotypes. Most TCR sequences were seen in very few donors, while some public TCRs were found in many individuals. The classifier was reported to diagnose cytomegalovirus status with high specificity and sensitivity in both the original cohort and the validation cohort.

To prepare the library, the immunoSEQ multiplex PCR assay was applied. The source study handled its data this way. A statistical classification framework was built to diagnose cytomegalovirus status from the catalog of TCR beta chain sequences. TCRdb mirrors the immuneACCESS table, restricted to in-frame sequences. Some clones are absent from its copies; in checked studies, under half trace to an unresolved V gene, and the reason for the others is unknown. The V and J calls and the clone size are those of that table, but D and trimming were determined from the DNA. A total of some 140,000 clones appear in this sample, roughly nine tenths of them only once. Together, the top ten hold 2.5% to 3.5% of the sample. This clone was seen just once. Its binding antigen is unknown. Per-nucleotide qualities are absent, and no much larger clonotype sits a single base away. V and J lose 0 bases and 4 bases, and a span of 7 bases separates them. The CDR1 and CDR2 encoded by the germline V gene (reference sequence) are MNHNY and SVGAGI. Measured from the cysteine to the phenylalanine, the CDR3 is 13 residues long. The CDR3 DNA has 39 bases and is translated from base 1.

The donors were included in the validation cohort of some 120 subjects, a group kept apart from the approximately 690-subject first cohort. The rearrangement combines TRBV6-6 with TRBJ2-7, with the D gene not confidently named. The sequencing sample was made of PBMCs. This TCR derives from a man aged 18 to 29 in good health and CMV-seronegative. The CDR3 is CASSYSSQYEQYF. The nucleotides read TGTGCCAGCAGTTACTCGTCCCAGTACGAGCAGTACTTC.